The 8 T cell receptor beta chains below were found in one sample sequenced in a study of OX40 agonist ivuxolimab in advanced cancers. Profiling relied on immunoSEQ multiplex PCR, and the TCRdb table lists in-frame clones only, not all of them. The sample lists around 140,000 clones; around nine tenths were seen once. The input for sequencing was CD4+ or CD8+ T cells sorted from blood, taken in a trial of the OX40 agonist ivuxolimab. The receptor set was obtained from an adult with an advanced solid tumor such as melanoma, head and neck, liver or kidney cancer.

This rearrangement joins TRBV6-1 to TRBJ2-7; D is possibly TRBD2 (6 bases). Per the germline V gene, CDR1 is MNHNS and CDR2 is SASEGT. The CDR3 sequence is 16 residues long. The V end lost 4 bases, the J end lost 2 bases, and 18 bases lay between the germline ends. The CDR3 loop reads CASSAKGLPFPYEQYF. CDR3 coding DNA: TGTGCCAGCAGTGCCAAGGGACTTCCATTCCCCTACGAGCAGTACTTC.

The CDR3 region is CASSHHVVELAIYYNEQFF. The CDR3 DNA reads TGTGCCAGCAGCCATCATGTGGTAGAACTAGCGATCTACTACAATGAGCAGTTCTTC. The chain is built from TRBV11-2 and TRBJ2-1; 7 bases are a match to TRBD2. This CDR3 has 19 residues. The junction had 19 bases not matched to a gene; V was cut back by 5 bases and J by 3 bases. Germline V lookup: CDR1 SGHAT, CDR2 FQNNGV.

This chain joins TRBV6-5 and TRBJ1-2; D is possibly TRBD1 (5 bases). Germline CDR1 and CDR2: MNHEY and SVGAGI. This CDR3 spans 13 amino acids. V lost 6 bases to trimming and J lost 2 bases, with 10 bases between them. In nucleotides, the CDR3 is TGTGCCAGCAGCTTCCCAGGGAACTATGGCTACACCTTC. Its translation: CASSFPGNYGYTF.

This chain uses TRBV28 with TRBJ1-1; 9 nucleotides line up with TRBD1. This CDR3 region has 16 residues. The germline CDR1 and CDR2 sequences are MDHEN and SYDVKM. With V trimmed by 2 bases and J by 5 bases, 9 bases remained unmatched. CDR3 sequence: CASSLRTGTGKTEAFF. CDR3 in DNA: TGTGCCAGCAGTTTACGGACCGGGACAGGGAAAACTGAAGCTTTCTTT.

The V call is TRBV7-9, the J call TRBJ1-4; D is uncertain. CDR3 length: 14 residues. V was trimmed by 5 bases and J by 2 bases, leaving 9 bases between them. CDR1 and CDR2 from the germline V gene are SEHNR and FQNEAQ (reference sequence). The CDR3 DNA reads as TGTGCCAGCAGCGTCGACGGCACTAATGAAAAACTGTTTTTT. Translating gives CASSVDGTNEKLFF.

The J gene is TRBJ2-2, the V gene TRBV19; D may be TRBD1 (6 bases). With 6 bases removed from V and 0 bases from J, the gap between germline ends came to 8 bases. The CDR3 consists of 14 residues. Germline CDR1 LNHDA, CDR2 SQIVND (reference sequence). The DNA of the CDR3 is TGTGCCAGTAGCAGGGGTCCGAACACCGGGGAGCTGTTTTTT. Residues: CASSRGPNTGELFF.

The chain couples TRBV5-1 to TRBJ2-3; 7 bases map to TRBD1. CDR1 and CDR2 (germline): SGHRS, YFSETQ. CDR3 length equals 15 residues. V lost 4 bases and J lost 5; bases outside the gene matches: 10. The CDR3 reads CASSLSGTAKDTQYF. As DNA, the CDR3 is TGCGCCAGCAGCCTGTCCGGGACAGCGAAAGATACGCAGTATTTT.

The chain employs TRBV19 and TRBJ2-1; 8 bases agree with TRBD2. V lost 3 bases and J lost 4; bases outside the gene matches: 2. The CDR3 is 14 residues long. Germline V gene data show CDR1 as LNHDA and CDR2 as SQIVND (reference sequence). In DNA, the CDR3 is TGTGCCAGTAGTATCCAGCGGGGGTACAATGAGCAGTTCTTC. Amino acid sequence: CASSIQRGYNEQFF.